This TCR beta chain is from a study of response to subunit inactivated influenza vaccine. Study-level points and caveats: Seasonal influenza vaccination, on each occasion, was suggested by the authors to recruit few new T cells.

MiXCR, run by TCRdb on the RT-PCR reads, gives a single entry per CDR3 protein. The repertoire includes 700,000 to 900,000 distinct CDR3 sequences, around 20% of them detected once, and roughly a tenth sits in the top ten. Remarks on this clonotype: Its antigen remains unknown.

Germline V CDR1 and CDR2: LNHNV, YYDKDF (reference sequence). Trimming at V came to 4 bases and at J to 5 bases, leaving 4 bases not matched to a gene. The CDR3 spans 14 residues. V and J are TRBV15 and TRBJ2-7; 11 nucleotides align to TRBD2. The sequence derives from a man in his fifties who received an inactivated influenza vaccine. This specimen consisted of PBMCs from blood, obtained 4 to 6 days after vaccination. The CDR3: CATSKTSGTHEQYF. DNA of the CDR3: TGTGCCACCAGCAAGACTAGCGGGACCCACGAGCAGTACTTC.